One sample yielded the 6 T cell receptor beta chains listed below, sequenced in a study of T cell changes during pregnancy in multiple sclerosis. Measured with immunoSEQ multiplex PCR; TCRdb has only the in-frame clones, and not every one. The sample carries over 45,000 clones, 92% recorded once. The specimen comprised CD4+ T cells from peripheral blood mononuclear cells, sampled in the second trimester of pregnancy. These receptors came from a female donor with multiple sclerosis, enrolled in a pregnancy study.

The DNA for the CDR3 is TGTGCCAGCAGCCAAGCCACAACGGGACTGGAAGAGACCCAGTACTTC. Its translation: CASSQATTGLEETQYF. This chain uses TRBV4-2 with TRBJ2-5, with D possibly TRBD2 on 6 matching bases. The germline gives CDR1 LGHNA, CDR2 YNFKEQ. The CDR3 consists of 16 residues. Trimming shortened V by 1 base and J by 3 bases, and 15 bases separated the two germline ends.

V gene TRBV2 combines with J gene TRBJ2-5, with a weak D call TRBD1 (7 bases). Germline CDR1 and CDR2: SNHLY and FYNNEI. There are 13 residues in the CDR3. V dropped 11 bases and J dropped 2 bases, with 15 bases sitting between them. The CDR3 loop reads CALTEGQQETQYF. The CDR3, as DNA: TGTGCCCTAACGGAGGGACAGCAAGAGACCCAGTACTTC.

V gene TRBV28 combines with J gene TRBJ1-2, with D unclear. Germline lookup yields CDR1 MDHEN and CDR2 SYDVKM. The V end lost 3 bases, the J end lost 8 bases, and 7 bases lay between the germline ends. CDR3 length equals 11 residues. CDR3 protein: CASSLVRGYTF. CDR3 sequence (DNA): TGTGCCAGCAGTTTGGTGCGGGGCTACACCTTC.

The chain uses TRBV10-3 and TRBJ2-5, with 7 positions matching TRBD1. CDR3 size: 13 residues. Trimming removed 6 bases from V and 2 bases from J; junction bases left unmatched: 3. Germline CDR1 ENHRY, CDR2 SYGVKD. The CDR3 DNA is TGTGCCATCAGGGGACAGCCTCAAGAGACCCAGTACTTC. It encodes CAIRGQPQETQYF.

The V gene is TRBV6-5, the J gene TRBJ2-4, with 7 bases aligning to TRBD1. The CDR3 is 14 amino acids. V shed 7 bases and J 7 bases; nucleotides not matched to a gene: 10. Germline assignment: CDR1 MNHEY and CDR2 SVGAGI. CDR3 bases: TGTGCCAGCATAGACTCTAAGGGGGCGAACATTCAGTACTTC. This codes for CASIDSKGANIQYF.

The J gene is TRBJ1-1, the V gene TRBV6-5, with 7 bases lining up with TRBD1. J was trimmed by 0 bases and V by 6 bases; bases with no gene match: 10. This CDR3 region has 16 residues. CDR1 MNHEY and CDR2 SVGAGI come from the germline V gene. The CDR3 region is CASRYTPGQLNTEAFF. CDR3 in DNA: TGTGCCAGCAGATACACCCCGGGACAGCTGAACACTGAAGCTTTCTTT.